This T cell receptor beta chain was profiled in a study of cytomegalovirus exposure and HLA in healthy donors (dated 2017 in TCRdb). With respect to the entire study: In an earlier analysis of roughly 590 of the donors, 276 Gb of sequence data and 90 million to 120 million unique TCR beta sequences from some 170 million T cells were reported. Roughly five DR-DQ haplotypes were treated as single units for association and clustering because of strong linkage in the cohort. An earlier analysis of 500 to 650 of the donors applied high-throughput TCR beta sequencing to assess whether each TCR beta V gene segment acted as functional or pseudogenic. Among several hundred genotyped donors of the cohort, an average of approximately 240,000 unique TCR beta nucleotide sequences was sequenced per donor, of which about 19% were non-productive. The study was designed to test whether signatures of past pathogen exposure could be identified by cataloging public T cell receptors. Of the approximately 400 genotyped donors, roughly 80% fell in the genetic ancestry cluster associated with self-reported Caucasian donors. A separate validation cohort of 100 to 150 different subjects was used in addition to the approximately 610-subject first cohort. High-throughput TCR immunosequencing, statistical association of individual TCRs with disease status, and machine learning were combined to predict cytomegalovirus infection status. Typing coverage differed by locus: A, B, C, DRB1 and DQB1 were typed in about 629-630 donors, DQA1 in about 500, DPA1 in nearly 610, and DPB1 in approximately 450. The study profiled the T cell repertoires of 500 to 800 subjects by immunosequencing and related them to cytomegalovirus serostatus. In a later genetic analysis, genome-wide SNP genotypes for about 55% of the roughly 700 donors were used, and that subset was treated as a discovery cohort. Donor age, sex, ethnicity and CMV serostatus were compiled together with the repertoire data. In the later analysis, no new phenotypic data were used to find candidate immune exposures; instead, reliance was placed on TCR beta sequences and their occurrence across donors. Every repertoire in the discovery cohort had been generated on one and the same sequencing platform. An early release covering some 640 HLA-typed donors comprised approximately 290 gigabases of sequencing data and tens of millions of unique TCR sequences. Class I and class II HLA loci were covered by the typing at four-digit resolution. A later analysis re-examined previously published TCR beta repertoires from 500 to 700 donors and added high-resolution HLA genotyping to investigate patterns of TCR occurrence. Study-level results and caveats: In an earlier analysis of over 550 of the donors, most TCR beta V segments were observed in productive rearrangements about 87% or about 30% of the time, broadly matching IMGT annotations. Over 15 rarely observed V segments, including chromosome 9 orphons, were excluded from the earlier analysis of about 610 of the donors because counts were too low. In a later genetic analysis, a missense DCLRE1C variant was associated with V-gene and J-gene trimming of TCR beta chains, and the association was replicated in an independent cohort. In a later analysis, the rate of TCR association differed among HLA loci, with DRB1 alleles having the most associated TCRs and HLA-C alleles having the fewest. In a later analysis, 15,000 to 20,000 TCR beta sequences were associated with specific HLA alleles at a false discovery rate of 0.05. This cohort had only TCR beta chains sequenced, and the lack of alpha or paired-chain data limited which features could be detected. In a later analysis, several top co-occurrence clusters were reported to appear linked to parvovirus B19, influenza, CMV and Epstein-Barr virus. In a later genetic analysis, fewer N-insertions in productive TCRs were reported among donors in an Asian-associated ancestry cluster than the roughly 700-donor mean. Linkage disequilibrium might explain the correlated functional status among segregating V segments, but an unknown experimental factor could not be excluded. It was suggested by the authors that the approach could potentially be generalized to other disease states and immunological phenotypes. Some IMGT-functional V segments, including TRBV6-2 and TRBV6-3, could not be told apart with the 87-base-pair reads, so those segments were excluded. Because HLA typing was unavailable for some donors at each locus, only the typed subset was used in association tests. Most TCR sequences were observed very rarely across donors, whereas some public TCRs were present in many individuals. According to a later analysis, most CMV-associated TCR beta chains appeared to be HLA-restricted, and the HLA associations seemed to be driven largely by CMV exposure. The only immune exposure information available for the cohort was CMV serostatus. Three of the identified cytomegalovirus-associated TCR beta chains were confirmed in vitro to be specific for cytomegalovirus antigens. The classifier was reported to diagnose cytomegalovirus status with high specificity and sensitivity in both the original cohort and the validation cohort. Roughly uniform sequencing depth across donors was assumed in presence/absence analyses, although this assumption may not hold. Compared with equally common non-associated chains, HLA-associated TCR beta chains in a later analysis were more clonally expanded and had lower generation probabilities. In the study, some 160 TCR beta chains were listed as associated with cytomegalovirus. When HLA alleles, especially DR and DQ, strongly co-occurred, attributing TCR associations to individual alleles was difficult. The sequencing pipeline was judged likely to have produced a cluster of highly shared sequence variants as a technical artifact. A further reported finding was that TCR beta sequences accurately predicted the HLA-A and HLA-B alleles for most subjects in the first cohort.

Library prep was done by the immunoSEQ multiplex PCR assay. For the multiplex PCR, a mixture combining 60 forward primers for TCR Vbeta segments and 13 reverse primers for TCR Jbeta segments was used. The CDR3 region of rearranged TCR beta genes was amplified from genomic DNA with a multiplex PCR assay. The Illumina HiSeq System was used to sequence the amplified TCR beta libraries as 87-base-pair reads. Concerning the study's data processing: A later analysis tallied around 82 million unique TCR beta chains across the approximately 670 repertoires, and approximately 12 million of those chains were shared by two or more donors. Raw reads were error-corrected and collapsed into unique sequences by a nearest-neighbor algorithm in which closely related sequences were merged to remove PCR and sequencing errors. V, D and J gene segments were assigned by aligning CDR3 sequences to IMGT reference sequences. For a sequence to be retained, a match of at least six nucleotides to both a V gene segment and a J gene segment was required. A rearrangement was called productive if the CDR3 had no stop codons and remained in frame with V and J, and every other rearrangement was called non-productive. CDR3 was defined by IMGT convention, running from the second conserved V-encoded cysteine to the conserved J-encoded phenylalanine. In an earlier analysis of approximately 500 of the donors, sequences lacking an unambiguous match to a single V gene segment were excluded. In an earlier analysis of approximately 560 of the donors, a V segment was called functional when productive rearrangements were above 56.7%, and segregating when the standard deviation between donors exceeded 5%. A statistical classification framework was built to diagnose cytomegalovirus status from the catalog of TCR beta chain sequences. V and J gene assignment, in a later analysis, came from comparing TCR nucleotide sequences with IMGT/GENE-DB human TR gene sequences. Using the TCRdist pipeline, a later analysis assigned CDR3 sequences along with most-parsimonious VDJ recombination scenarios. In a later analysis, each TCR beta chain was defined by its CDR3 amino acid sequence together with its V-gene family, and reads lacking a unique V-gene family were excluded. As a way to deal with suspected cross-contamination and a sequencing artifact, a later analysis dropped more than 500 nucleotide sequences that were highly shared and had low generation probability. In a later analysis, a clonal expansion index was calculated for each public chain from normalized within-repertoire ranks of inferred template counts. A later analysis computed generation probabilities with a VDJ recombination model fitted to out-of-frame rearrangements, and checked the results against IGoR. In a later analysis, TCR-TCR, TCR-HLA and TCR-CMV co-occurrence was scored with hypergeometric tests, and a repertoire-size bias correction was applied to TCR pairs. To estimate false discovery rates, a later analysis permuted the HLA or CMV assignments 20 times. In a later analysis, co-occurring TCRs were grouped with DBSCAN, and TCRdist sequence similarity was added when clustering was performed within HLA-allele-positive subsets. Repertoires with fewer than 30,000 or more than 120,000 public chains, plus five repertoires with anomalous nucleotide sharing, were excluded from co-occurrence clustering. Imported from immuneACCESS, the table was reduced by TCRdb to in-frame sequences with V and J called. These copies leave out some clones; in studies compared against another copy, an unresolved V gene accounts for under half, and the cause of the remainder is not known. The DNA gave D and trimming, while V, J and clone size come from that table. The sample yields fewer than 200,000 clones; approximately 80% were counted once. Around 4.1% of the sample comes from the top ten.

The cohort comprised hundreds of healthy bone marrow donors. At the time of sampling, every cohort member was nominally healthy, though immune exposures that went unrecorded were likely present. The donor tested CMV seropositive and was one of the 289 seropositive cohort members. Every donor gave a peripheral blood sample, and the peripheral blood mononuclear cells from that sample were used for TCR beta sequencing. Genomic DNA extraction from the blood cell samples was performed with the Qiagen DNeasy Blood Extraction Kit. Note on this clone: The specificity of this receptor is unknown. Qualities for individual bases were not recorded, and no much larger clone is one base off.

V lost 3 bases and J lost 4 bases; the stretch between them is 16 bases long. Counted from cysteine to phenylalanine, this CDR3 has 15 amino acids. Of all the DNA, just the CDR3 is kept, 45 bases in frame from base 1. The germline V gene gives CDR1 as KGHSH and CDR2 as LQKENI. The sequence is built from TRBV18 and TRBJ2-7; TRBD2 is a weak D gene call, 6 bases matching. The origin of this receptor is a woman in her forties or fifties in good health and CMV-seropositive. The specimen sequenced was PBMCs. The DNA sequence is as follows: TGTGCCAGCTCACCTCGGCAGGAGGGAACGTACGAGCAGTACTTC. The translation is CASSPRQEGTYEQYF.